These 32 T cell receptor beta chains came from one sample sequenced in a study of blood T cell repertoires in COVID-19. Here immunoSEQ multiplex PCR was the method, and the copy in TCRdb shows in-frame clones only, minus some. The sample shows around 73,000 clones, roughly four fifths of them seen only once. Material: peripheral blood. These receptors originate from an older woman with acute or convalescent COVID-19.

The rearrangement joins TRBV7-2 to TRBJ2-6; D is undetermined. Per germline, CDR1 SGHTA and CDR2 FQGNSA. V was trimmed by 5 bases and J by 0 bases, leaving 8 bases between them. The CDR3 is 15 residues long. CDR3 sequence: CASSTQSSGANVLTF. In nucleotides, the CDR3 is TGTGCCAGCAGCACACAGAGCTCTGGGGCCAACGTCCTGACTTTC. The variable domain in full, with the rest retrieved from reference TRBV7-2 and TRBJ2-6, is GAGVSQSPSNKVTEKGKDVELRCDPISGHTALYWYRQSLGQGLEFLIYFQGNSAPDKSGLPSDRFSAERTGGSVSTLTIQRTQQEDSAVYLCASSTQSSGANVLTFGAGSRLTVL.

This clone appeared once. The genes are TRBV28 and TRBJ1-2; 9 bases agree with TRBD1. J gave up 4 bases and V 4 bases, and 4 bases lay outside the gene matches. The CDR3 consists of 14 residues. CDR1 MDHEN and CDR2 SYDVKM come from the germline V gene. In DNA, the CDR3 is TGTGCCAGCAGTTCCGTGGACAGGGGCTATGGCTACACCTTC. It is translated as CASSSVDRGYGYTF.

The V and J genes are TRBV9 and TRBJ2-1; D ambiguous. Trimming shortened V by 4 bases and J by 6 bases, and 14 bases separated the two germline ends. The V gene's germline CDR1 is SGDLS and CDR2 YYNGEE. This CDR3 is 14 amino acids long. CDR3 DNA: TGTGCCAGCAGCCCCCGATTAGCCCTCAATGAGCAGTTCTTC. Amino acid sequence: CASSPRLALNEQFF.

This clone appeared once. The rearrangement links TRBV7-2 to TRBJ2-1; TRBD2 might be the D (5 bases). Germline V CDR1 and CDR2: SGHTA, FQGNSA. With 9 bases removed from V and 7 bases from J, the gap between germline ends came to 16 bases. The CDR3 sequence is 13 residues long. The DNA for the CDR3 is TGTGCCAGTGAGCGGATCCCGTCGAATGAGCAGTTCTTC. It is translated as CASERIPSNEQFF.

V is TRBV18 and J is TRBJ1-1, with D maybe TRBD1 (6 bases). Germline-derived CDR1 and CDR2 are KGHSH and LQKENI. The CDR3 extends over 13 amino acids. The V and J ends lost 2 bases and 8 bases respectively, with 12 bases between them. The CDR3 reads CASSPGQTPEAFF. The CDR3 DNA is TGTGCCAGCTCACCAGGACAGACACCCGAAGCTTTCTTT.

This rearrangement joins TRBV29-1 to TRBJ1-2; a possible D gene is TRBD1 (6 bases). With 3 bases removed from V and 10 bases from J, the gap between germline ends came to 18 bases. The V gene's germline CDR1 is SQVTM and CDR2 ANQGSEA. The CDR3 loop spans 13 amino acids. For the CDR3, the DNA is TGCAGCGTTGACCGAAGCCTAGACAGGACCTACACCTTC. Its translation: CSVDRSLDRTYTF.

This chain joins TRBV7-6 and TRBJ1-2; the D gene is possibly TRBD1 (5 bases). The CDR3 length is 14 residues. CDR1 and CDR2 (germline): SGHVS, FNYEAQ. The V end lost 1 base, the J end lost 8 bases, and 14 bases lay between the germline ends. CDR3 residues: CASSLDQGWGGYTF. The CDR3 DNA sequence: TGTGCCAGCAGCTTAGATCAGGGTTGGGGAGGCTACACCTTC.

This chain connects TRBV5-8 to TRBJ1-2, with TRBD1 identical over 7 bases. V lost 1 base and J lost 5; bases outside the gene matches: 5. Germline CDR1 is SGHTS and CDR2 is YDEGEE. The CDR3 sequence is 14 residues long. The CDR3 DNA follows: TGTGCCAGCAGCTTGTACGGGACAGATTATGGCTACACCTTC. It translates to CASSLYGTDYGYTF.

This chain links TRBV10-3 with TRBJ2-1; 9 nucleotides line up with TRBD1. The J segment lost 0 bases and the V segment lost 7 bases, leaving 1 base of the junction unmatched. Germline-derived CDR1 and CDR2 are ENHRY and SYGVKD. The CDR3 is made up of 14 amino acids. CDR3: CAIKGQGSYNEQFF. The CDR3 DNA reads TGTGCCATCAAGGGACAGGGCTCCTACAATGAGCAGTTCTTC.

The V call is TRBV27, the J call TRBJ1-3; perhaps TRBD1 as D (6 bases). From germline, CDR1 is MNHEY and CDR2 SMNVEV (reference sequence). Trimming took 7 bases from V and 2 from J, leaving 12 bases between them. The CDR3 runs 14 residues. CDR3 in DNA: TGTGCCAGCAAAATGACAGGCCCTGGAAACACCATATATTTT. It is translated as CASKMTGPGNTIYF.

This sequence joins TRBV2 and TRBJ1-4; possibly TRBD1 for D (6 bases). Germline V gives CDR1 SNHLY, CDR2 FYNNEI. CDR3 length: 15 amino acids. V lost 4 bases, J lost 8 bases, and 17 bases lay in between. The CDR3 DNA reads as TGTGCCAGCAGTGTAGCTACAGGACAGCGGGAAAAACTGTTTTTT. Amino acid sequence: CASSVATGQREKLFF.

CDR3 region: CASSLGQGLSSYNEQFF. The CDR3 DNA is TGCGCCAGCAGCTTGGGACAGGGCTTGAGCTCCTACAATGAGCAGTTCTTC. The chain recombines TRBV5-1 with TRBJ2-1; TRBD1 matches at 7 bases. Looked up from germline, CDR1 is SGHRS and CDR2 is YFSETQ. V was clipped by 0 bases and J by 0 bases; unmatched bases: 6. The CDR3 runs to 17 residues.

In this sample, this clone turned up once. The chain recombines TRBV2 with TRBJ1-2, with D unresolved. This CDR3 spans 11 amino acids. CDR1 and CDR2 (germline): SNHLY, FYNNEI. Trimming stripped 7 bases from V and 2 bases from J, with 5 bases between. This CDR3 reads CASTENYGYTF. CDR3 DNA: TGTGCCAGCACCGAGAACTATGGCTACACCTTC.

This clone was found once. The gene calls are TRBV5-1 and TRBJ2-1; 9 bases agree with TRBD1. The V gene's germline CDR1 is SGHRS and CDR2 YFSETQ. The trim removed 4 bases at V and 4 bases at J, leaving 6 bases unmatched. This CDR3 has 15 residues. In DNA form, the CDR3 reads TGCGCCAGCAGCCCTGGGACAGGGAAATACAATGAGCAGTTCTTC. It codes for CASSPGTGKYNEQFF.

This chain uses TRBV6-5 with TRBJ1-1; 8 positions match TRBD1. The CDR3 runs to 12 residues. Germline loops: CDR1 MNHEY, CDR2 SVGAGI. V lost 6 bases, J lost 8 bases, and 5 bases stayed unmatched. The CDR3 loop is CASSLGQGEAFF. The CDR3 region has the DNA TGTGCCAGCAGCCTCGGACAGGGCGAAGCTTTCTTT.

For the CDR3, the DNA is TGTGCCACCAGCAGAGACAGGCAGGTTCATGGCTACACCTTC. Its protein is CATSRDRQVHGYTF. This rearrangement joins TRBV15 to TRBJ1-2; no clear D. The germline CDR1 and CDR2 sequences are LNHNV and YYDKDF (reference sequence). Trimming shortened V by 0 bases and J by 6 bases, and 11 bases separated the two germline ends. This CDR3 is built from 14 residues.

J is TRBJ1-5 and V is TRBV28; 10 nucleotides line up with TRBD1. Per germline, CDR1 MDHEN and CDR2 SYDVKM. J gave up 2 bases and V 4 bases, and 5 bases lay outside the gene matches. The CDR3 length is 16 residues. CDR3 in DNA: TGTGCCAGCAGTTCGACAGGGGGCGCGGGCAATCAGCCCCAGCATTTT. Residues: CASSSTGGAGNQPQHF.

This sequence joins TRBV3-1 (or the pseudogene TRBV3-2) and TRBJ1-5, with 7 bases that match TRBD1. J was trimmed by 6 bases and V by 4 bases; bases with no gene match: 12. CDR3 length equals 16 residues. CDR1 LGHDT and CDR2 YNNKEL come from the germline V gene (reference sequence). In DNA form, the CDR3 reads TGTGCCAGCAGCCCTCCAAGGGGGACAGCGCCTCAGCCCCAGCATTTT. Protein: CASSPPRGTAPQPQHF.

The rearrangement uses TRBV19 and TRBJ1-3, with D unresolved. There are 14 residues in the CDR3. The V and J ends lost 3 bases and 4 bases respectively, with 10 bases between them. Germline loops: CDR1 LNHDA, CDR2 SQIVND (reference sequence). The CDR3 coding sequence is TGTGCCAGTAGTATCTTGCAAGAGGGAAACACCATATATTTT. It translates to CASSILQEGNTIYF.

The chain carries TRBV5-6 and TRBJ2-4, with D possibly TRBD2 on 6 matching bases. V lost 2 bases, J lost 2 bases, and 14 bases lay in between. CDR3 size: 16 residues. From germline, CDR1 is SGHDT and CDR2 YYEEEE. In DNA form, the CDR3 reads TGTGCCAGCAGCTTCACCTCGACTAGTACCAAAAACATTCAGTACTTC. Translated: CASSFTSTSTKNIQYF. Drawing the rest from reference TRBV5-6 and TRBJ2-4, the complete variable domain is DAGVTQSPTHLIKTRGQQVTLRCSPKSGHDTVSWYQQALGQGPQFIFQYYEEEERQRGNFPDRFSGHQFPNYSSELNVNALLLGDSALYLCASSFTSTSTKNIQYFGAGTRLSVL.

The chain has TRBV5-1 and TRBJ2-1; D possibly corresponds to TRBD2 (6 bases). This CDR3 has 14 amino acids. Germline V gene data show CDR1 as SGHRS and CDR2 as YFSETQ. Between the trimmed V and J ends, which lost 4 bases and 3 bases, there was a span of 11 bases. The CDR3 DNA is TGCGCCAGCAGCCGGGGGACTGTCTACAATGAGCAGTTCTTC. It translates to CASSRGTVYNEQFF.

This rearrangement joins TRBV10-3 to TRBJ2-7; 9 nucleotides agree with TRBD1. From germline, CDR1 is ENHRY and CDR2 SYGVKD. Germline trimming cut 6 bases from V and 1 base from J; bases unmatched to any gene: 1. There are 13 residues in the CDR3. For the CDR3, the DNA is TGTGCCATCAGAGGACAGGGGTCCTACGAGCAGTACTTC. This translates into CAIRGQGSYEQYF.

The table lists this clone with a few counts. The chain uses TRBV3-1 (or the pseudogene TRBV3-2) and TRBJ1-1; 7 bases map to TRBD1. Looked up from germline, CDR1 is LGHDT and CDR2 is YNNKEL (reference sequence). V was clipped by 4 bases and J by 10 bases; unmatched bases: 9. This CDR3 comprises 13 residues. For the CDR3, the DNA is TGTGCCAGCAGCCTTAACAGGGGTTGGGGAGCTTTCTTT. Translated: CASSLNRGWGAFF.

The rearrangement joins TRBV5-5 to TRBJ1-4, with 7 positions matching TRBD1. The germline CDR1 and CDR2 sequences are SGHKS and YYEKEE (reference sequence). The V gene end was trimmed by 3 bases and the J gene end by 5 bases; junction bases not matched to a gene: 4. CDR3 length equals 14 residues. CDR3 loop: CASSWTGLNEKLFF. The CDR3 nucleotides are TGTGCCAGCAGCTGGACAGGCTTAAATGAAAAACTGTTTTTT.

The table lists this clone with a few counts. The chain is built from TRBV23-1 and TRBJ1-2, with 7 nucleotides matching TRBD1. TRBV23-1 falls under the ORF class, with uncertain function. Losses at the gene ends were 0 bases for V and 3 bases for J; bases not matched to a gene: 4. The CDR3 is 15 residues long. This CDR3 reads CASSQSGRGDYGYTF. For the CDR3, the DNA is TGCGCCAGCAGTCAATCGGGCAGGGGGGACTATGGCTACACCTTC.

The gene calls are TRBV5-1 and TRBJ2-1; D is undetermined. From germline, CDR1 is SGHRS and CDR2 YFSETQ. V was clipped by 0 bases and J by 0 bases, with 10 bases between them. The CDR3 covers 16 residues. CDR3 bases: TGCGCCAGCAGCTTGGATGGCTCCCGCTCCTACAATGAGCAGTTCTTC. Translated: CASSLDGSRSYNEQFF.

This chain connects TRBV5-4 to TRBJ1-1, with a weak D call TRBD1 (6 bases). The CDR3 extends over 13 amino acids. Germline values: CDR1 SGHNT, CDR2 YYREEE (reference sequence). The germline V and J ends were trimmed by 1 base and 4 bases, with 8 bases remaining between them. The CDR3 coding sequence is TGTGCCAGCAGCTTGACAGGGACCACTGAAGCTTTCTTT. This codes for CASSLTGTTEAFF.

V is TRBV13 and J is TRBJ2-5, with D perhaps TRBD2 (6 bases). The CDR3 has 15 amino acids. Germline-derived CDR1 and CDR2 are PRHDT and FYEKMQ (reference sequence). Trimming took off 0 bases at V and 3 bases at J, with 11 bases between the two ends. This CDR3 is CASSLGTSLKETQYF. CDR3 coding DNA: TGTGCCAGCAGCTTAGGTACTAGCTTAAAAGAGACCCAGTACTTC.

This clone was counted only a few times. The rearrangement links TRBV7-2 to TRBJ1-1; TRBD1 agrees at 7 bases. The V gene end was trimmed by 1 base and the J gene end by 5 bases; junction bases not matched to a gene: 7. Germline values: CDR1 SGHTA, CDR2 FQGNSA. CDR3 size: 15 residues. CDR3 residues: CASSLGTGFGTEAFF. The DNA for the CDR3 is TGTGCCAGCAGCTTAGGGACAGGTTTTGGGACTGAAGCTTTCTTT.

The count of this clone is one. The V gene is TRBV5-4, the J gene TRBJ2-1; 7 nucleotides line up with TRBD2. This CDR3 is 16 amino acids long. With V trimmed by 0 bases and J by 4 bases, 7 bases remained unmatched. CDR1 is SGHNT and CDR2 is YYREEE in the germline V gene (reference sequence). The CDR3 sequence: CASSLDAGVSYNEQFF. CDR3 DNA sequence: TGTGCCAGCAGCTTGGACGCGGGAGTATCGTACAATGAGCAGTTCTTC.

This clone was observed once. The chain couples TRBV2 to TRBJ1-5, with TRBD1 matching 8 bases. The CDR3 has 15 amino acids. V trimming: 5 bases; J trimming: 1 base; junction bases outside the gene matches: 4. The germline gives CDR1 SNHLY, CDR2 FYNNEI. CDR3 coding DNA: TGTGCCAGCAGTCGACAGGGGCTGAGCAATCAGCCCCAGCATTTT. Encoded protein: CASSRQGLSNQPQHF.

CDR3 protein: CSASISGSTGELFF. The CDR3, as DNA: TGCAGTGCTAGTATTAGCGGGAGTACCGGGGAGCTGTTTTTT. V and J are TRBV20-1 and TRBJ2-2; 9 nucleotides align to TRBD2. In germline, CDR1 is DFQATT, CDR2 SNEGSKA (reference sequence). V lost 3 bases to trimming and J lost 5 bases; unmatched junction nucleotides: 4. The CDR3 is 14 amino acids.